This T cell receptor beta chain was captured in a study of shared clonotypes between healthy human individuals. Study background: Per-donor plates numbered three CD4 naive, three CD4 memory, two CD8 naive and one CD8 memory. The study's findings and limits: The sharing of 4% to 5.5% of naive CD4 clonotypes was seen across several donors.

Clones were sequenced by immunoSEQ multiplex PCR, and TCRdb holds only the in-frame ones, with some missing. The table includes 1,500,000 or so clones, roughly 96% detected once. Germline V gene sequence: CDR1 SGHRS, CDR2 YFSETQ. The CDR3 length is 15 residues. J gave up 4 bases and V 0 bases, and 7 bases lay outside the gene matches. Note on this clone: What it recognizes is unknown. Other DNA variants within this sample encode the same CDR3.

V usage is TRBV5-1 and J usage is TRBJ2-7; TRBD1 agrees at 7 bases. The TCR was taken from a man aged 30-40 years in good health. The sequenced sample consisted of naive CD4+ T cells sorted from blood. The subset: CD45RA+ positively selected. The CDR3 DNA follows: TGCGCCAGCAGCTTGGTTGTCAGGGGGTCGTACGAGCAGTACTTC. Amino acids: CASSLVVRGSYEQYF.